The 6 T cell receptor beta chains listed next were all sequenced from one sample in a study of technical replicates of blood from several donors. Assay: immunoSEQ multiplex PCR; the TCRdb copy retains only in-frame clones and omits some. The sample shows approximately 79,000 clones, around 90% of them seen only once. The sequenced material came from T cells isolated from PBMCs. These receptor sequences come from a human donor in good health.

In its sample, this clone ranks as medium-sized. The rearrangement uses TRBV6-5 and TRBJ1-1; 7 bases are a match to TRBD1. The junction had 6 bases not matched to a gene; V was cut back by 6 bases and J by 2 bases. CDR3 size: 14 residues. Germline assignment: CDR1 MNHEY and CDR2 SVGAGI. The CDR3 here is CASRTRQGNTEAFF. Here the CDR3 DNA reads TGTGCCAGCAGGACCCGACAGGGAAACACTGAAGCTTTCTTT.

J is TRBJ1-3 and V is TRBV6-1; D gene unclear. The V gene's germline CDR1 is MNHNS and CDR2 SASEGT. Trimming left V 3 bases short and J 6 bases short, with 3 bases between. The CDR3 is made up of 11 amino acids. This chain's CDR3 is CASSDLNTIYF. In DNA form, the CDR3 reads TGTGCCAGCAGTGATCTAAACACCATATATTTT.

The genes are TRBV5-6 and TRBJ1-2; D is undetermined. The CDR3 is made up of 13 amino acids. Germline V lookup: CDR1 SGHDT, CDR2 YYEEEE. Trimming removed 2 bases at V and 6 bases at J, with 11 bases between. DNA of the CDR3: TGTGCCAGCAGCTTAAGAGCGAGTGATGGCTACACCTTC. Translation gives CASSLRASDGYTF.

The CDR3 region has the DNA TGTGCCTGGAGTGGGGGGACACTTAGCTCTGGAAACACCATATATTTT. This translates into CAWSGGTLSSGNTIYF. The chain uses TRBV30 and TRBJ1-3, with a possible D match to TRBD1 (6 bases). The CDR3 sequence is 16 residues long. V lost 1 base and J 0 bases, leaving 13 bases between the germline ends. Germline V CDR1 and CDR2: GTSNPN, SVGIG (reference sequence).

The chain links TRBV5-1 to TRBJ2-3, with 10 bases that match TRBD1. The CDR3 is 16 amino acids. Looked up from germline, CDR1 is SGHRS and CDR2 is YFSETQ. The V segment lost 0 bases and the J segment 4 bases; nucleotides outside the gene matches: 5. The CDR3 reads CASSLDGTGVSDTQYF. Here the CDR3 DNA reads TGCGCCAGCAGCTTGGACGGGACAGGGGTGTCAGATACGCAGTATTTT.

The CDR3 here is CASSLDTIELFF. As DNA, the CDR3 is TGTGCCAGCAGCTTGGACACAATTGAGCTGTTTTTT. This chain joins TRBV5-5 and TRBJ2-2; D gene ambiguous. The CDR3 has 12 residues. Germline lookup yields CDR1 SGHKS and CDR2 YYEKEE (reference sequence). With 0 bases removed from V and 11 bases from J, the gap between germline ends came to 8 bases.